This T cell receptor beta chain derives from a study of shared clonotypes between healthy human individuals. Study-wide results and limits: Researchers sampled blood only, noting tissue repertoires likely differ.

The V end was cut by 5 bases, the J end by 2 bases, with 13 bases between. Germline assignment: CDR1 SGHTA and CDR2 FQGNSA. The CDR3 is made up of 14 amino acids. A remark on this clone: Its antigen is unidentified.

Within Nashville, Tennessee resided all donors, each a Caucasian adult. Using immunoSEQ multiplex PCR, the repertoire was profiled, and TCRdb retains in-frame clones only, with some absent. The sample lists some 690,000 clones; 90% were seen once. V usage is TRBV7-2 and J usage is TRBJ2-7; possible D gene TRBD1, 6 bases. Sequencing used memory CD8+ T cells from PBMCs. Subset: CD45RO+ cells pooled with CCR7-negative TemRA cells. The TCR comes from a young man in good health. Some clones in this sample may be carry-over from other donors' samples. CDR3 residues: CASSIRQVTYEQYF. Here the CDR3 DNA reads TGTGCCAGCAGCATCCGACAGGTAACCTACGAGCAGTACTTC.